A selection of T cell receptor beta chains follows, all from one sample in a study of blood T cells in healthy people across ages. Using its own MiXCR run on the 5' RACE reads, TCRdb lists one record per CDR3 protein. The table lists around 800,000 distinct CDR3 sequences, about 55% of them singletons, with approximately 40% in the top ten. The sample consisted of blood. The receptor source for this set is a man older than 75 in good health. CDR3s include the opening cysteine and the closing phenylalanine or tryptophan. D genes are given only for firm matches.

>NA|TRBV27|TRBJ2-6
CASTNVGANVLTF
>NA|TRBV6-5|TRBJ1-1
CASSYSQVNTEAFF
>NA|TRBV29-1|TRBJ2-5
CSVAGTGQETQYF
>TRBD2|TRBV10-3|TRBJ2-3
CAISEWTSGEHRYAYF
>NA|TRBV13|TRBJ2-7
CASSLVAGRESSYEQYF
>NA|TRBV28|TRBJ2-7
CASSDLGSSYEQYF
>TRBD1|TRBV12-3/TRBV12-4|TRBJ2-3
CASSQTGGKTDTQYF
>NA|TRBV24-1|TRBJ2-1
CATSAQGQDNEQFF
>NA|TRBV7-2|TRBJ2-7
CASSSGSFSLEQYF
>NA|TRBV3-1|TRBJ2-3
CASGQGVSADTQYF
>TRBD1|TRBV9|TRBJ2-2
CASSARDSLTGELFF
>NA|TRBV30|NA
CAWSVIRGGYEQYF
>TRBD2|TRBV6-2/TRBV6-3|TRBJ2-3
CASASSGRTERYAYF
>NA|TRBV6-2/TRBV6-3|TRBJ2-5
CASSYPRQQETQYF
>NA|TRBV9|TRBJ2-3
CASSVSTSKDTQYF
>TRBD2|TRBV20-1|TRBJ2-1
CSASGLAGYNEQFF
>TRBD2|TRBV5-1|TRBJ2-1
CASSLGSGGTYNEQFF
>NA|TRBV29-1|TRBJ2-3
CSAIRVDTQYF
>NA|TRBV12-3/TRBV12-4|TRBJ2-1
CASSAGTTNNEQFF
>TRBD2|TRBV6-1|TRBJ2-2
CASTGWASGSYTGELFF
>NA|TRBV5-5|TRBJ2-4
CASSLQGNIQYF
>NA|TRBV5-1|TRBJ2-1
CASSLGGRDWNNEQFF
>TRBD2|TRBV9|TRBJ2-5
CASSVVVGGPYSEQYF
>TRBD2|TRBV28|TRBJ2-1
CASSWTSGSPYNEQFF
>NA|TRBV10-3|TRBJ2-2
CAISEIGGTGELFF
>TRBD1|TRBV5-1|TRBJ1-1
CASSKGQLNTEAFF
>NA|TRBV5-1|TRBJ2-3
CASSWAGDLGRYAYF
>TRBD2|TRBV2|TRBJ2-7
CASTLEASGRTTSYEQYF
>NA|TRBV24-1|NA
CATSDPSGGGETQYF
>TRBD2|TRBV25-1|TRBJ2-3
CASSGPSGSGDTQYF
>TRBD1|TRBV6-7|TRBJ1-2
CASRRSGTAKDYGYTF
>NA|TRBV20-1|TRBJ1-2
CSAAADSSSGYTF
>NA|TRBV10-3|TRBJ1-1
CAISEGRVNTEAFF
>TRBD2|TRBV6-2/TRBV6-3|TRBJ2-7
CASSPPGAGSPYEQYF
>NA|TRBV6-1|TRBJ2-4
CASTGGRDIQYF
>TRBD2|TRBV9|TRBJ2-5
CASSAGLAGGQETQYF
>NA|TRBV29-1|TRBJ1-2
CSVVGVFGYTF
>NA|TRBV11-2|TRBJ2-5
CASSLASWYQETQYF
>NA|TRBV10-3|TRBJ2-3
CAINEGGTDTQYF
>NA|TRBV21-1|TRBJ2-3
CASSPHGGTSDRYAYF
>NA|TRBV20-1|TRBJ2-3
CSARDAAAGTDTQYF